This section outlines one T cell receptor (beta chain) sequence together with its context. MiXCR, applied by TCRdb to the RT-PCR reads, yields one record per CDR3 protein. The sample consists of under 850,000 distinct CDR3 sequences, 15% to 20% of them appearing once. The source of the sample is a study of response to subunit inactivated influenza vaccine. The CDR3 runs to 15 residues. Germline V gene data show CDR1 as SGDLS and CDR2 as YYNGEE. The V and J ends lost 3 bases and 4 bases, in that order; junction bases with no gene match: 5. This chain uses TRBV9 with TRBJ2-1; 9 bases are shared with TRBD1. The receptor was derived from a man aged 50 to 59 who received an inactivated influenza vaccine. The material was PBMCs from blood, obtained 5 days after vaccination. DNA for the CDR3: TGTGCCAGCAGCGCGGGACAGGGAATATACAATGAGCAGTTCTTC. Protein sequence: CASSAGQGIYNEQFF.